A single T cell receptor (beta chain) is shown here with its context. Its target is unknown. The data were obtained in a study of molecular identifiers for immune sequencing clone quantification. Study-wide background: Replicate experiments divided RNA from around 18,000 or 91,000 naive CD8 cells into five parts and sequenced four. Study-level points and caveats: Spiked Jurkat TCR RNA equal to one cell could reportedly be picked out among one million naive cells.

Previously published methods and listed TCR primers were used for the bulk TCR libraries. TCRdb reprocessed the PCR reads with MiXCR, giving one entry per CDR3 protein. The sample yields 460,000 or so distinct CDR3 sequences, less than 30% seen once. This TCR derives from a human donor in good health. Some libraries in this study had Jurkat cell RNA spiked in. Sequencing input: naive CD8+ T cells from blood, with Jurkat cell RNA spiked in. Subset noted: FACS-sorted CD8+CD4-CCR7+CD45RA+ naive T cells.

The CDR3 is CSVGDPTGTGGSEAFF. The CDR3, as DNA: TGCAGCGTTGGAGATCCCACCGGGACAGGGGGTTCTGAAGCTTTCTTT. The chain joins TRBV29-1 to TRBJ1-1; 11 bases are a match to TRBD1. The junction had 13 bases not matched to a gene; V was cut back by 4 bases and J by 6 bases. CDR3 length: 16 amino acids. Germline lookup yields CDR1 SQVTM and CDR2 ANQGSEA.